The rows below give T cell receptor beta chains drawn from one sample of a study of response to subunit inactivated influenza vaccine. TCRdb re-called the RT-PCR reads with MiXCR, one entry per CDR3 protein. Here the sample spans hundreds of thousands of distinct CDR3 sequences, approximately 18% being singletons. Sequenced material: PBMCs from blood, taken about 5 days after vaccination. These receptors came from a man aged 45-65 years who received an inactivated influenza vaccine. Both conserved end residues are part of each CDR3. D genes are given only for firm matches. The size field is filled for only some rows; it gives once, few, many or a size class.

V gene	D gene	clone size	J gene	CDR3 protein	CDR3 DNA
TRBV6-5	NA	few	TRBJ1-2	CASSYFPSEAYQAGYTF	TGTGCCAGCAGTTACTTCCCCTCCGAGGCATACCAGGCTGGCTACACCTTC
TRBV20-1	NA	few	TRBJ2-1	CSARPGANNEQFF	TGCAGTGCTAGACCCGGAGCCAACAATGAGCAGTTCTTC
TRBV12-3/TRBV12-4	NA	few	TRBJ2-3	CASSLMAGSDTQYF	TGTGCCAGCAGTTTAATGGCGGGGTCAGATACGCAGTATTTT
TRBV7-2	NA	NA	TRBJ2-1	CASSLTGTQYNEQFF	TGTGCCAGCAGCTTAACCGGGACTCAATACAATGAGCAGTTCTTC
TRBV11-2	NA	NA	TRBJ2-2	CASSPPVHTGELFF	TGTGCCAGCAGCCCCCCAGTGCACACCGGGGAGCTGTTTTTT
TRBV7-9	TRBD2	many	TRBJ2-1	CASSFPGLAGGNEQFF	TGTGCCAGCAGCTTTCCGGGACTAGCGGGAGGCAATGAGCAGTTCTTC
TRBV5-1	NA	few	TRBJ1-1	CASSPAGTNEAFF	TGCGCCAGCAGCCCGGCCGGGACTAACGAAGCTTTCTTT
TRBV15	TRBD2	NA	TRBJ2-4	CATSTLGLALAKNIQYF	TGTGCCACCAGCACCCTTGGACTAGCCCTAGCCAAAAACATTCAGTACTTC
TRBV6-5	NA	NA	TRBJ1-1	CASSSALGASTEAFF	TGTGCCAGCAGTTCTGCCCTGGGGGCGAGCACTGAAGCTTTCTTT
TRBV25-1	NA	NA	TRBJ2-1	CASSEYGTLNMVLFF	TGTGCCAGCAGTGAATATGGGACTTTGAACATGGTACTGTTCTTC
TRBV30	NA	NA	TRBJ2-3	CAWSVGVSADTQYF	TGTGCCTGGAGTGTCGGGGTGTCGGCAGATACGCAGTATTTT
TRBV6-2/TRBV6-3	NA	NA	TRBJ2-3	CASSKEGQAPTDTQYF	TGTGCCAGCAGTAAAGAGGGACAAGCGCCAACAGATACGCAGTATTTT
TRBV15	TRBD2	NA	TRBJ2-1	CATSRRLPSGLAGGHEQFF	TGTGCCACCAGCAGACGACTTCCATCCGGACTAGCGGGGGGGCATGAGCAGTTCTTC
TRBV2	NA	few	TRBJ1-2	CASILLGRANYGYTF	TGTGCCAGCATTTTACTCGGTCGAGCTAACTATGGCTACACCTTC
TRBV29-1	TRBD2	NA	TRBJ2-5	CSGRGLAQQETQYF	TGCAGCGGGAGGGGACTAGCGCAACAAGAGACCCAGTACTTC
TRBV7-2	NA	many	TRBJ1-2	CASSLQGNYGYTF	TGTGCCAGCAGCTTACAGGGGAACTATGGCTACACCTTC